This T cell receptor beta chain was profiled in a study of PD-1 blockade in classical Hodgkin lymphoma. Worth noting for this clone: Its antigen is currently unknown.

Some clones are missing from TCRdb's copy, which holds only in-frame ones; the method was immunoSEQ multiplex PCR. The sample carries over 60,000 clones, about 64% recorded once. Every patient was affected by relapse after autologous stem cell transplantation, while exposure to brentuximab vedotin was not uniform. Findings of the study overall: Underlying causes for the observed repertoire differences were not defined, possibly disease activity or prior therapy. By C4D1, CD4+ diversity increased significantly, especially in complete responders.

The sample consisted of peripheral blood mononuclear cells (PBMCs), taken before the second cycle of nivolumab. The TCR was taken from a human donor with classical Hodgkin lymphoma.

The CDR3 DNA follows: TGCGCCAGCAGCTTGGAAAGTCTAGGCTCCAATGAGCAGTTCTTC. Its protein product is CASSLESLGSNEQFF. The chain has TRBV5-1 and TRBJ2-1; D is ambiguous. Germline assignment: CDR1 SGHRS and CDR2 YFSETQ. The CDR3 runs to 15 residues. V was clipped by 0 bases and J by 6 bases, with 13 bases between them.